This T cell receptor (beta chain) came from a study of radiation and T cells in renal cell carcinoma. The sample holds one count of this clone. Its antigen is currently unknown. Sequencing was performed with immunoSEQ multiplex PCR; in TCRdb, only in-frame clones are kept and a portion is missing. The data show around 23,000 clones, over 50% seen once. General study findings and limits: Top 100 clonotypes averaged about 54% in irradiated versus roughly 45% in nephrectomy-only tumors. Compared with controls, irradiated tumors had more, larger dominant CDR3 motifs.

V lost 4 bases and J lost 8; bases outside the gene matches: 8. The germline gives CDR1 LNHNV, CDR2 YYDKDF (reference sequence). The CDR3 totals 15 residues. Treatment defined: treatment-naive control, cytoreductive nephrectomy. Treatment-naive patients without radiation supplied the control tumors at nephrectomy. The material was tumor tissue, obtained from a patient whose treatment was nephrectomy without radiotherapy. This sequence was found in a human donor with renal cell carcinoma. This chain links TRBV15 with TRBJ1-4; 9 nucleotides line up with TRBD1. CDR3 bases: TGTGCCACCAGCAACCTACAGGGGGCGAGGGAAAAACTGTTTTTT. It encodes CATSNLQGAREKLFF.